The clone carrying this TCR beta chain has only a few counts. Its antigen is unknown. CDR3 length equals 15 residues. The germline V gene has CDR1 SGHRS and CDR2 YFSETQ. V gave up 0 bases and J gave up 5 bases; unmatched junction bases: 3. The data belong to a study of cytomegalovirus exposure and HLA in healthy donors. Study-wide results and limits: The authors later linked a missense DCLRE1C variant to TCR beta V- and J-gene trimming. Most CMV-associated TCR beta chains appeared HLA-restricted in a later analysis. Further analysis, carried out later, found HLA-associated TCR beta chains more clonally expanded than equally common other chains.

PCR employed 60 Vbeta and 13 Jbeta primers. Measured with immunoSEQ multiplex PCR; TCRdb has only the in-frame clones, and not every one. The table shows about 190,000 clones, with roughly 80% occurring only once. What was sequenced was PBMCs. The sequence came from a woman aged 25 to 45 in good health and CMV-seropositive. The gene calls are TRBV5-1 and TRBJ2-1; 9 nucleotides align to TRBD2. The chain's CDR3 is CASSLVSGSHNEQFF. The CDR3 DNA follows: TGCGCCAGCAGCTTGGTTAGCGGGAGCCACAATGAGCAGTTCTTC.